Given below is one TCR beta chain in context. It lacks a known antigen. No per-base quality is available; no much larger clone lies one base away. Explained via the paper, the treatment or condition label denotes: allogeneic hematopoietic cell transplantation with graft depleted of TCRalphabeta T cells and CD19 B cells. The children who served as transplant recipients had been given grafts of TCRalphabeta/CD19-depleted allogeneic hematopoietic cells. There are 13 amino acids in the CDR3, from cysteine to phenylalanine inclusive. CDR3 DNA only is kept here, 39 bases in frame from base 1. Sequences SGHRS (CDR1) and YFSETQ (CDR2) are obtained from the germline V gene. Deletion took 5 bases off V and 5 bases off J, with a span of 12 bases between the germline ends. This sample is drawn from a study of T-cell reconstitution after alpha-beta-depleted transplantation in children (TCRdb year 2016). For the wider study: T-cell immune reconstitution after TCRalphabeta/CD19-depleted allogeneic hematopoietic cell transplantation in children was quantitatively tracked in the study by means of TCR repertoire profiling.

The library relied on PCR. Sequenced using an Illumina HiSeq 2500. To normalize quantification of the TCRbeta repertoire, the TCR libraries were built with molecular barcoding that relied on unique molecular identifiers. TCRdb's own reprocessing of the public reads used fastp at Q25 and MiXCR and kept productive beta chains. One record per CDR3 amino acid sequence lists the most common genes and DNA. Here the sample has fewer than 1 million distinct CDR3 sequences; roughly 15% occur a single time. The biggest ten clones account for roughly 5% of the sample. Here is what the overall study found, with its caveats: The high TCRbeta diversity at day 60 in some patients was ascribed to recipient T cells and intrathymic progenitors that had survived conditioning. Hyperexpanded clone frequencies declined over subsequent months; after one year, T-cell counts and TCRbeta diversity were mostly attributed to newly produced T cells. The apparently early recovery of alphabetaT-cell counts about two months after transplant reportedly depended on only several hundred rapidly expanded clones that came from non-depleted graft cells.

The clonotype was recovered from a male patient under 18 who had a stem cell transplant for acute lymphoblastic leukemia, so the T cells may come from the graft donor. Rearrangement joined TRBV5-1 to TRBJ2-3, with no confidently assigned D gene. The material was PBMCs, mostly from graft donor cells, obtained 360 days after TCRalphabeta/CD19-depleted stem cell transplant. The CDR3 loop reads CASSRPEGDTQYF. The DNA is TGCGCCAGCAGTAGGCCGGAAGGAGATACGCAGTATTTT.